This T cell receptor beta chain was recorded in a study of early stage breast cancer tumors. Study-level background: About 70% of the 16 invasive tumors were ER+, PR+ and HER2-.

Per the germline V gene, CDR1 is SSHAT and CDR2 is FNYEAQ (reference sequence). The CDR3 has 17 residues. Some clones are missing from TCRdb's copy, which holds only in-frame ones; the method was immunoSEQ multiplex PCR. This table has around 41,000 clones, over 60% appearing once. To note about this clone: A junction boundary mismatches the germline segment, possibly from a read error.

The TCR sequence derives from a person between 50 and 60 years old with breast cancer. Sequenced material: blood. V and J are TRBV7-7 and TRBJ2-5, with 9 bases identical to TRBD2. Here the CDR3 reads CASSPGLASLAQETQYF. The CDR3 DNA is TGTGCTAGCAGCCCGGGACTAGCCTCCCTCGCCCAAGAGACCCAGTACTTC.